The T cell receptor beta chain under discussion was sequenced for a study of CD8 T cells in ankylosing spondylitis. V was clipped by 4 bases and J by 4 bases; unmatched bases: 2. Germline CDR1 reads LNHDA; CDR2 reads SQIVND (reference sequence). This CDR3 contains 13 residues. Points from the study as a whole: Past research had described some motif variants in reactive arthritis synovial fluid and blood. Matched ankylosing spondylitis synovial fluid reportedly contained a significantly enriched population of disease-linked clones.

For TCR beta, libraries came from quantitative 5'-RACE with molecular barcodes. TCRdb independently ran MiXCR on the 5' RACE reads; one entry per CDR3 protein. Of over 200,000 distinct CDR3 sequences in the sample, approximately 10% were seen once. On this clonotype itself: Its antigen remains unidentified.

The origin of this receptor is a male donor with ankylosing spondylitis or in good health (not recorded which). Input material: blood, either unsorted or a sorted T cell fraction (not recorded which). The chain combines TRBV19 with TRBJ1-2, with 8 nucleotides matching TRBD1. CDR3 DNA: TGTGCCAGTAGTAGGGGACAGGTCTATGGCTACACCTTC. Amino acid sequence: CASSRGQVYGYTF.